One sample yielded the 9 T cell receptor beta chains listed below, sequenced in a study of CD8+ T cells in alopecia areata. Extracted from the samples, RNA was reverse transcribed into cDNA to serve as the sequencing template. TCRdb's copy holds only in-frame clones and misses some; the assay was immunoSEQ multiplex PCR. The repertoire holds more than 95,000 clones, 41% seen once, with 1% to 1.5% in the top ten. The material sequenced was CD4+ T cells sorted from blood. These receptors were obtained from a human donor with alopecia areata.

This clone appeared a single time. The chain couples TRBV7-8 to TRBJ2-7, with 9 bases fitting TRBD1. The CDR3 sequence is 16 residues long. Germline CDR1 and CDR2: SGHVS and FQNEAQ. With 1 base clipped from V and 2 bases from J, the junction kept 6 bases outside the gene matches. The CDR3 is CASSLVRGQGTYEQYF. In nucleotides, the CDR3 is TGTGCCAGCAGCTTAGTGAGGGGACAGGGCACCTACGAGCAGTACTTC.

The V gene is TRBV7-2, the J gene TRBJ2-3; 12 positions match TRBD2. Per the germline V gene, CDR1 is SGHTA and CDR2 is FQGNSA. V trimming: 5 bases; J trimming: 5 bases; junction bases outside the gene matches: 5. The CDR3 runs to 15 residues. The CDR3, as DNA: TGTGCCAGCAGCCCTAGCGGGGGGGGTCAAGATACGCAGTATTTT. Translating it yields CASSPSGGGQDTQYF.

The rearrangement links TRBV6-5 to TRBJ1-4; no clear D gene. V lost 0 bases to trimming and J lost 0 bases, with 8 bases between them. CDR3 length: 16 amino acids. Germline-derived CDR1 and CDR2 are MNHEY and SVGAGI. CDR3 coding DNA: TGTGCCAGCAGTTACTCGGACGGGCCAACTAATGAAAAACTGTTTTTT. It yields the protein CASSYSDGPTNEKLFF.

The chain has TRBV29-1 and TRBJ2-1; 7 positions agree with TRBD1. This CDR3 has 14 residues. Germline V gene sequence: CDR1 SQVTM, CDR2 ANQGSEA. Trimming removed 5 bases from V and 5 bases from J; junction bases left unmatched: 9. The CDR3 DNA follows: TGCAGCGTTTTGCCTGACAGGGCCAACAATGAGCAGTTCTTC. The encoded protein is CSVLPDRANNEQFF.

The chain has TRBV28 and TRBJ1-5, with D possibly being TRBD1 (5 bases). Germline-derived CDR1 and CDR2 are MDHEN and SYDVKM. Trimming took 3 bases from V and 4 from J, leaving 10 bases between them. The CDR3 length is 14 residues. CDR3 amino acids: CASSLAGINQPQHF. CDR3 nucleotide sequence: TGTGCCAGCAGTTTGGCAGGGATTAATCAGCCCCAGCATTTT.

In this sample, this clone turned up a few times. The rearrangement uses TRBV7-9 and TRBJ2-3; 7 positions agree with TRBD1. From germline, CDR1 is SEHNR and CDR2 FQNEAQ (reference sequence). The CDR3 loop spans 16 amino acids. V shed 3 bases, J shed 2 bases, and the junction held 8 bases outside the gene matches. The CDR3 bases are TGTGCCAGCAGCTTTGGGGACAGTTCCCACACAGATACGCAGTATTTT. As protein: CASSFGDSSHTDTQYF. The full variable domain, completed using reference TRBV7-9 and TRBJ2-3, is DTGVSQNPRHKITKRGQNVTFRCDPISEHNRLYWYRQTLGQGPEFLTYFQNEAQLEKSRLLSDRFSAERPKGSFSTLEIQRTEQGDSAMYLCASSFGDSSHTDTQYFGPGTRLTVL.

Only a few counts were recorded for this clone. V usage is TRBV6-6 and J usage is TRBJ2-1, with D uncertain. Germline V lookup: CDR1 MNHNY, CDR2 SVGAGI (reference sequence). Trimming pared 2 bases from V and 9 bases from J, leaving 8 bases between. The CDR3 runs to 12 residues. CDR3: CASSYRFGEQFF. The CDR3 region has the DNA TGTGCCAGCAGTTACAGGTTCGGTGAGCAGTTCTTC.

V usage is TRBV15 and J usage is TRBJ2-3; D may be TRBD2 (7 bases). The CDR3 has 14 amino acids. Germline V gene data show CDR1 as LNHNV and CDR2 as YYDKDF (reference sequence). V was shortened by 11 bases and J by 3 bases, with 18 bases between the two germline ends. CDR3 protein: CASTRGALTDTQYF. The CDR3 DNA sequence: TGTGCCTCCACCCGGGGGGCGCTTACAGATACGCAGTATTTT. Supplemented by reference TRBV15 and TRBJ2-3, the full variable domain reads DAMVIQNPRYQVTQFGKPVTLSCSQTLNHNVMYWYQQKSSQAPKLLFHYYDKDFNNEADTPDNFQSRRPNTSFCFLDIRSPGLGDTAMYLCASTRGALTDTQYFGPGTRLTVL.

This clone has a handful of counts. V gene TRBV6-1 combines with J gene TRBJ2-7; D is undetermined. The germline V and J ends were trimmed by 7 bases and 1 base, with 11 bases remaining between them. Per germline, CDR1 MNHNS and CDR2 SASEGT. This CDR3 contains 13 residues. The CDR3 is CASTLTWSYEQYF. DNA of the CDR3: TGTGCCAGCACCCTTACGTGGTCCTACGAGCAGTACTTC.